The 31 T cell receptor beta chains listed next were all sequenced from one sample in a study of shared clonotypes between healthy human individuals. Repertoires were generated with immunoSEQ multiplex PCR, while TCRdb's copy carries only in-frame clones and drops some. The profile shows fewer than 1.8 million clones, approximately 98.5% of them singletons. The sample taken for sequencing was naive CD4+ T cells sorted from blood. Subset here: CD45RA+ positively selected. These receptor sequences come from a young man in good health.

In this sample, this clone turned up once. The CDR3 DNA sequence: TGTGCCAGCAGCTGGGGACAGGGGCAAGTTGAGCAGTTCTTC. The encoded protein is CASSWGQGQVEQFF. This chain uses TRBV21-1 with TRBJ2-1; the table calls TRBD1, which could not be checked here. TRBV21-1 corresponds to a pseudogene. This CDR3 is 14 amino acids long.

The V call is TRBV5-1, the J call TRBJ2-7; the D is unclear. The CDR3 runs 19 residues. Trimming took 0 bases from V and 2 from J, leaving 24 bases between them. The germline CDR1 and CDR2 sequences are SGHRS and YFSETQ. The DNA for the CDR3 is TGCGCCAGCAGCTTGGGTTTCCTGGGGAAGTTGGTTATCACCTACGAGCAGTACTTC. Its translation: CASSLGFLGKLVITYEQYF.

This chain connects TRBV18 to TRBJ1-1; TRBD1 agrees at 9 bases. The CDR3 extends over 16 amino acids. Unmatched junction bases numbered 7, after V lost 1 base and J lost 4 bases. Germline values: CDR1 KGHSH, CDR2 LQKENI. CDR3 sequence reads: CASSPRGQGLGTEAFF. CDR3 bases: TGTGCCAGCTCACCACGGGGACAGGGATTGGGCACTGAAGCTTTCTTT.

The chain links TRBV4-1 to TRBJ1-4; D unclear. The CDR3 has 13 amino acids. In germline, CDR1 is MGHRA, CDR2 YSYEKL. Trimming cost V 2 bases and J 7 bases, with 8 bases left between them. The CDR3 sequence: CASSQLRSEKLFF. CDR3 DNA sequence: TGCGCCAGCAGCCAATTGCGGTCTGAAAAACTGTTTTTT.

V gene TRBV7-9 combines with J gene TRBJ1-4; TRBD1 agrees at 8 bases. The CDR3 consists of 14 residues. Per germline, CDR1 SEHNR and CDR2 FQNEAQ (reference sequence). V shed 7 bases, J shed 5 bases, and the junction held 6 bases outside the gene matches. This CDR3 reads CASTWGQANEKLFF. In DNA, the CDR3 is TGTGCCAGCACCTGGGGACAGGCAAATGAAAAACTGTTTTTT.

The chain combines TRBV5-1 with TRBJ2-1, with TRBD2 identical over 14 bases. V lost 4 bases, J lost 10 bases, and 10 bases stayed unmatched. CDR1 is SGHRS and CDR2 is YFSETQ in the germline V gene. The CDR3 extends over 16 amino acids. The CDR3 DNA is TGCGCCAGCAGCCACGGACTAGCGGGAGGTAGTCTAGAGCAGTTCTTC. Translation: CASSHGLAGGSLEQFF. Based on the CDR3 plus reference TRBV5-1 and TRBJ2-1, the full variable domain is KAGVTQTPRYLIKTRGQQVTLSCSPISGHRSVSWYQQTPGQGLQFLFEYFSETQRNKGNFPGRFSGRQFSNSRSEMNVSTLELGDSALYLCASSHGLAGGSLEQFFGPGTRLTVL.

The chain employs TRBV12-5 and TRBJ1-5, with a weak D call TRBD1 (6 bases). CDR1 is LGHNT, CDR2 FRNRAP, per germline. V lost 9 bases and J lost 4, with 19 bases in between. CDR3 size: 15 residues. The CDR3 DNA follows: TGTGCTAGCCTCAGACCGGGACAAGGGAATCAGCCCCAGCATTTT. This codes for CASLRPGQGNQPQHF.

The chain recombines TRBV29-1 with TRBJ2-7, with a tentative D call TRBD2 (6 bases). CDR3 size: 17 residues. Trimming removed 0 bases from V and 0 bases from J, with 18 bases in between. The V gene's germline CDR1 is SQVTM and CDR2 ANQGSEA. Here the CDR3 reads CSVEDNHSGGVSYEQYF. CDR3 bases: TGCAGCGTTGAAGATAACCACTCTGGCGGGGTCTCCTACGAGCAGTACTTC.

The chain employs TRBV14 and TRBJ1-1; D is possibly TRBD1 (5 bases). The CDR3 sequence is 13 residues long. V dropped 4 bases and J dropped 3 bases, with 9 bases sitting between them. Germline V gene lookup returns CDR1 SGHDN and CDR2 FVKESK. In DNA, the CDR3 is TGTGCCAGCAGCCGGGGGAGGTACACTGAAGCTTTCTTT. It codes for CASSRGRYTEAFF.

The chain employs TRBV5-5 and TRBJ2-5; D call uncertain. Trimming left V 0 bases short and J 5 bases short, with 11 bases between. This CDR3 has 14 residues. The germline V gene encodes CDR1 SGHKS and CDR2 YYEKEE (reference sequence). CDR3 protein: CASSLGGQVETQYF. CDR3 DNA: TGTGCCAGCAGCTTGGGTGGGCAGGTGGAGACCCAGTACTTC.

This chain uses TRBV6-1 with TRBJ2-3; D may be TRBD1 (6 bases). The germline V gene encodes CDR1 MNHNS and CDR2 SASEGT. V was cut by 4 bases and J by 4 bases, with 9 bases left in between. The CDR3 has 13 amino acids. The CDR3 reads CASSGRGADTQYF. As DNA, the CDR3 is TGTGCCAGCAGTGGCAGGGGAGCAGATACGCAGTATTTT.

The J gene is TRBJ1-2, the V gene TRBV7-2; possibly TRBD1 for D (5 bases). The V end lost 4 bases, the J end lost 4 bases, and 16 bases lay between the germline ends. Germline V gene sequence: CDR1 SGHTA, CDR2 FQGNSA. This CDR3 contains 15 residues. The CDR3 loop is CASSWQPGGPYGYTF. For the CDR3, the DNA is TGTGCCAGCAGCTGGCAGCCGGGGGGACCCTATGGCTACACCTTC.

The chain has TRBV2 and TRBJ2-7; 7 bases agree with TRBD1. The CDR3 spans 14 residues. Germline V gene lookup returns CDR1 SNHLY and CDR2 FYNNEI. J gave up 5 bases and V 5 bases, and 9 bases lay outside the gene matches. CDR3 sequence reads: CASSQLTGSHEQYF. The CDR3 DNA is TGTGCCAGCAGTCAGCTGACAGGGTCCCACGAGCAGTACTTC.

The V gene is TRBV7-2, the J gene TRBJ2-6, with D perhaps TRBD1 or TRBD2 (6 bases each). CDR1 SGHTA and CDR2 FQGNSA come from the germline V gene. The CDR3 extends over 15 amino acids. Trimming shortened V by 6 bases and J by 1 base, and 10 bases separated the two germline ends. The CDR3 DNA follows: TGTGCCAGCAGTCGGGGGCCTTCTGGGGCCAACGTCCTGACTTTC. This gives the protein CASSRGPSGANVLTF.

The V and J genes are TRBV6-5 and TRBJ1-2; D might be TRBD1 (5 bases). From germline, CDR1 is MNHEY and CDR2 SVGAGI. The CDR3 sequence is 13 residues long. Trimming took off 2 bases at V and 4 bases at J, with 8 bases between the two ends. As DNA, the CDR3 is TGTGCCAGCAGTTACAGGGGCCCCTATGGCTACACCTTC. Its translation is CASSYRGPYGYTF.

CDR3 residues: CASSRRGPYEQYF. CDR3 nucleotide sequence: TGCGCCAGCAGCCGCAGGGGGCCCTACGAGCAGTACTTC. The V and J genes are TRBV5-1 and TRBJ2-7; 8 nucleotides agree with TRBD1. This CDR3 is 13 amino acids long. V lost 4 bases, J lost 2 bases, and 2 bases stayed unmatched. Germline CDR1 SGHRS, CDR2 YFSETQ.

The chain combines TRBV9 with TRBJ2-3, with TRBD2 identical over 8 bases. J gave up 2 bases and V 0 bases, and 8 bases lay outside the gene matches. This CDR3 comprises 17 residues. Germline V gene data show CDR1 as SGDLS and CDR2 as YYNGEE. CDR3 sequence reads: CASSVVGTSGPTDTQYF. The CDR3 DNA reads as TGTGCCAGCAGCGTAGTTGGAACTAGCGGACCCACAGATACGCAGTATTTT.

The sample holds one count of this clone. The genes are TRBV9 and TRBJ2-1; D perhaps matches TRBD2 (7 bases). The V and J ends lost 4 bases and 5 bases respectively, with 19 bases between them. Germline values: CDR1 SGDLS, CDR2 YYNGEE. This CDR3 spans 16 amino acids. The CDR3 DNA reads as TGTGCCAGCAGCACCCAAGGGGGACTACGACACAATGAGCAGTTCTTC. Residues: CASSTQGGLRHNEQFF.

This chain joins TRBV5-8 and TRBJ1-2; unclear D gene. Trimming removed 2 bases from V and 3 bases from J, with 14 bases in between. Germline V gene data show CDR1 as SGHTS and CDR2 as YDEGEE. This CDR3 spans 15 amino acids. The CDR3 DNA follows: TGTGCCAGCAGCTTAGCACTGTCCGCCGACTATGGCTACACCTTC. Translated, it gives CASSLALSADYGYTF.

This chain connects TRBV30 to TRBJ2-3, with unresolved D. V dropped 0 bases and J dropped 6 bases, with 7 bases sitting between them. Germline loops: CDR1 GTSNPN, CDR2 SVGIG (reference sequence). This CDR3 contains 12 residues. The CDR3 coding sequence is TGTGCCTGGAGTGTGTACGCGGATACGCAGTATTTT. Protein: CAWSVYADTQYF.

The CDR3 here is CATSSSNQPQHF. The DNA of the CDR3 is TGTGCCACCAGCAGTAGCAATCAGCCCCAGCATTTT. The J gene is TRBJ1-5, the V gene TRBV15, with D uncertain. Between the trimmed V and J ends, which lost 3 bases and 0 bases, there was a span of 0 bases. There are 12 residues in the CDR3. Germline CDR1 LNHNV, CDR2 YYDKDF (reference sequence).

V and J are TRBV11-3 and TRBJ2-6, with D unclear. Per the germline V gene, CDR1 is SGHNT and CDR2 is YENEEA. The CDR3 sequence is 15 residues long. Trimming shortened V by 1 base and J by 0 bases, and 4 bases separated the two germline ends. The CDR3 region has the DNA TGTGCCAGCAGCTTAGGAAACTCTGGGGCCAACGTCCTGACTTTC. Its protein is CASSLGNSGANVLTF.

J is TRBJ1-2 and V is TRBV10-2, with 9 bases identical to TRBD1. This CDR3 is 15 amino acids long. Germline lookup yields CDR1 WSHSY and CDR2 SAAADI. Losses at the gene ends were 3 bases for V and 2 bases for J; bases not matched to a gene: 4. CDR3 loop: CASSDPGQGNYGYTF. DNA of the CDR3: TGCGCCAGCAGTGATCCTGGACAGGGGAACTATGGCTACACCTTC.

The V call is TRBV5-4, the J call TRBJ2-1, with a weak D call TRBD2 (5 bases). The CDR3 has 16 amino acids. The germline V gene encodes CDR1 SGHNT and CDR2 YYREEE (reference sequence). The ends were cut back, 2 bases at V and 0 bases at J, with 12 bases in the middle. The chain's CDR3 is CASSFSSGRSYNEQFF. CDR3 coding DNA: TGTGCCAGCAGCTTTTCGAGCGGCCGCTCCTACAATGAGCAGTTCTTC.

The genes are TRBV19 and TRBJ2-2; the match to TRBD2 covers 9 bases. The CDR3 loop spans 15 amino acids. CDR1 is LNHDA, CDR2 SQIVND, per germline (reference sequence). Unmatched junction bases numbered 3, after V lost 5 bases and J lost 2 bases. The CDR3 DNA reads as TGTGCCAGTAGTGAGGGACTAGCTAACACCGGGGAGCTGTTTTTT. This gives the protein CASSEGLANTGELFF.

V gene TRBV6-1 combines with J gene TRBJ1-1; a possible D gene is TRBD1 (6 bases). Trimming removed 4 bases at V and 4 bases at J, with 10 bases between. This CDR3 has 13 residues. Germline values: CDR1 MNHNS, CDR2 SASEGT. The CDR3 sequence is CASSGGRSTEAFF. CDR3 DNA sequence: TGTGCCAGCAGTGGGGGGCGGAGCACTGAAGCTTTCTTT.

The chain has TRBV18 and TRBJ2-5; 8 bases line up with TRBD2. Looked up from germline, CDR1 is KGHSH and CDR2 is LQKENI. V shed 3 bases, J shed 4 bases, and the junction held 4 bases outside the gene matches. The CDR3 runs 14 residues. The CDR3 DNA reads TGTGCCAGCTCACCGAGCGGGAGTCGAGAGACCCAGTACTTC. It yields the protein CASSPSGSRETQYF.

The gene calls are TRBV6-1 and TRBJ1-5; D gene uncertain. The germline V gene encodes CDR1 MNHNS and CDR2 SASEGT. The CDR3 is 11 amino acids. V lost 5 bases, J lost 7 bases, and 6 bases lay in between. CDR3 DNA sequence: TGTGCCAGCAGTTTTGCCCAGCCCCAGCATTTT. This translates into CASSFAQPQHF.

The chain recombines TRBV29-1 with TRBJ1-2; TRBD1 matches 8 bases. This CDR3 comprises 13 residues. The germline V gene encodes CDR1 SQVTM and CDR2 ANQGSEA. Trimming at V came to 3 bases and at J to 8 bases, leaving 8 bases not matched to a gene. DNA of the CDR3: TGCAGCGTTGAGTCAGGGGGCGCGCGGGGCTACACCTTC. Protein product: CSVESGGARGYTF. Looking up the rest from reference TRBV29-1 and TRBJ1-2 gives the full variable domain: SAVISQKPSRDICQRGTSLTIQCQVDSQVTMMFWYRQQPGQSLTLIATANQGSEATYESGFVIDKFPISRPNLTFSTLTVSNMSPEDSSIYLCSVESGGARGYTFGSGTRLTVV.

In its sample, this clone was seen once. The same CDR3 can be traced to other DNA sequences in this sample. This rearrangement joins TRBV28 to TRBJ1-2; 7 bases line up with TRBD1. Losses at the gene ends were 4 bases for V and 3 bases for J; bases not matched to a gene: 2. Germline lookup yields CDR1 MDHEN and CDR2 SYDVKM. The CDR3 consists of 13 residues. The CDR3 DNA sequence: TGTGCCAGCAGTTCCGGGACAGACTATGGCTACACCTTC. The encoded protein is CASSSGTDYGYTF.

The chain links TRBV12-2 to TRBJ2-1; TRBD1 was called by the table and not checked on the DNA. TRBV12-2 is listed as a pseudogene. The CDR3 totals 16 residues. The CDR3 DNA reads as TGTGCAAGTCGCTTAGCGTGGGGCTGCATCTACAATGAGCAGTTCTTC. It is translated as CASRLAWGCIYNEQFF.